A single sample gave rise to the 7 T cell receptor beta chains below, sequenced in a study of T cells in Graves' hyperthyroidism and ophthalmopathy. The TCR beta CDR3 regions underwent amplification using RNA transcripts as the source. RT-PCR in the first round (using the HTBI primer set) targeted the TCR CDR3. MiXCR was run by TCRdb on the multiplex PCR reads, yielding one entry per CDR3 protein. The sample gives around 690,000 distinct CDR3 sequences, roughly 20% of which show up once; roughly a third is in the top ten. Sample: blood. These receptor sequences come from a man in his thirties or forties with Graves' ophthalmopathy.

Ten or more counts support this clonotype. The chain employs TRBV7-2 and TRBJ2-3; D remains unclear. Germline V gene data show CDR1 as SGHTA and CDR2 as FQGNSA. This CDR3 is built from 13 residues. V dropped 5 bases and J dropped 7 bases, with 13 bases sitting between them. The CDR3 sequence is CASSQRPANTQYF. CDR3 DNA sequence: TGTGCCAGCAGCCAACGGCCCGCCAATACGCAGTATTTT. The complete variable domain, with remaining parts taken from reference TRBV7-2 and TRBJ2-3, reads GAGVSQSPSNKVTEKGKDVELRCDPISGHTALYWYRQSLGQGLEFLIYFQGNSAPDKSGLPSDRFSAERTGGSVSTLTIQRTQQEDSAVYLCASSQRPANTQYFGPGTRLTVL.

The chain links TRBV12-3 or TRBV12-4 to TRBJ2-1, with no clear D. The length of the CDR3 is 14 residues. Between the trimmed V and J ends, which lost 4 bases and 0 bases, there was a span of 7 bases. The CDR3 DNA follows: TGTGCCAGCAGTTACGCGAACTCCTACAATGAGCAGTTCTTC. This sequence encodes CASSYANSYNEQFF.

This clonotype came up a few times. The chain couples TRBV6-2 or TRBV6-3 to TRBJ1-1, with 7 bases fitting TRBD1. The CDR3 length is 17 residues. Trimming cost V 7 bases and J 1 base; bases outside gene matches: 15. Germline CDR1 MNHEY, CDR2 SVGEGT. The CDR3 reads CASKKSLTGVRNTEAFF. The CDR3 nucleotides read TGTGCCAGCAAGAAATCCCTTACAGGGGTCAGGAACACTGAAGCTTTCTTT.

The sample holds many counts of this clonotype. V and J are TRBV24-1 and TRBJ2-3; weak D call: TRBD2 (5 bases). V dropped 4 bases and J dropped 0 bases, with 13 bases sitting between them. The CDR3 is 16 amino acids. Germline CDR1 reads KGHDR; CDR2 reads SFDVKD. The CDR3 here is CATSDPRAESTDTQYF. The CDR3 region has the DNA TGTGCCACCAGTGACCCCCGAGCGGAAAGCACAGATACGCAGTATTTT.

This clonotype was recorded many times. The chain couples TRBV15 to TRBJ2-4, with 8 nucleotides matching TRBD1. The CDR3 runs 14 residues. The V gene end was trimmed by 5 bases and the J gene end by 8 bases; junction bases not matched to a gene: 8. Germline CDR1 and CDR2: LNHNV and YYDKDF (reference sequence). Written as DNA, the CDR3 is TGTGCCACCAGCGCCCAGGGGGCCCGGGACATTCAGTACTTC. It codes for CATSAQGARDIQYF.

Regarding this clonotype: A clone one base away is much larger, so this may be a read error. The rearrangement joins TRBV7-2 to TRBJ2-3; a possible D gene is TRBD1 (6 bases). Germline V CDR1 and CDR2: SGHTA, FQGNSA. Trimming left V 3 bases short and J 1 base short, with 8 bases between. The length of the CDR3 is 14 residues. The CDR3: CASSLDSCTDTQYF. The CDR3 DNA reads TGTGCCAGCAGCTTGGACAGTTGCACAGATACGCAGTATTTT.

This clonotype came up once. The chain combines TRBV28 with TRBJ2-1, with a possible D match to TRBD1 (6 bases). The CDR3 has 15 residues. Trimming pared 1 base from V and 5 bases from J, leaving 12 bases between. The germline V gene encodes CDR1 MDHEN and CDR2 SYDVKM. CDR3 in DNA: TGTGCCAGCAGTTTATCAGGGGATTTTGACAATGAGCAGTTCTTC. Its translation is CASSLSGDFDNEQFF.